Listed here is a single TCR beta chain. Its antigen is currently unknown. The V and J ends lost 3 bases and 5 bases respectively, with 10 bases between them. The germline gives CDR1 DFQATT, CDR2 SNEGSKA (reference sequence). The CDR3 has 12 amino acids. This sample stems from a study of T cell responses to AZD1222 COVID-19 vaccine. Study summary: Pooling was applied to second doses at about 4 or about 12 weeks. Whole-study results and caveats: Sampled repertoires all dated from after the peak T cell response. The study found vaccine-associated CD4 TCRs spanning spike, dominant at 160-218 and 743-854.

Sequencing was performed with immunoSEQ multiplex PCR; in TCRdb, only in-frame clones are kept and a portion is missing. The data show 130,000 or so clones, 85% to 90% seen once. V and J are TRBV20-1 and TRBJ2-5; D unresolved. The receptor was derived from an adult in good health. The source was peripheral blood, collected on day 0 of AZD1222 vaccination. For the CDR3, the DNA is TGCAGTGCTAGTCCCGGTGGGGAGACCCAGTACTTC. Its translation: CSASPGGETQYF.